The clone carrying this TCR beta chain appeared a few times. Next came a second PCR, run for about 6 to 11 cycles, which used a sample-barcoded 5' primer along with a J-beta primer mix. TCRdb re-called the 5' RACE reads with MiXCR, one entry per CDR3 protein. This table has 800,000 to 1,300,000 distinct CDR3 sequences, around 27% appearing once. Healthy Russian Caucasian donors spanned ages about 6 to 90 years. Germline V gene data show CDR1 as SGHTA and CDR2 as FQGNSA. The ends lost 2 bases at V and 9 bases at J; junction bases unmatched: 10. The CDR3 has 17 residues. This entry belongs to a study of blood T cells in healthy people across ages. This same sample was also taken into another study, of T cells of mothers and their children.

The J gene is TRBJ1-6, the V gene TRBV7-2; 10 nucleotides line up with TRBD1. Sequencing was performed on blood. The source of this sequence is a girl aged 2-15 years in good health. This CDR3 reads CASSLLGQGSRGSPLHF. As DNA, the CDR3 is TGTGCCAGCAGCTTATTGGGACAGGGGAGTAGAGGTTCACCCCTCCACTTT. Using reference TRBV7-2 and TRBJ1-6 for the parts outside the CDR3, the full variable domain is GAGVSQSPSNKVTEKGKDVELRCDPISGHTALYWYRQSLGQGLEFLIYFQGNSAPDKSGLPSDRFSAERTGGSVSTLTIQRTQQEDSAVYLCASSLLGQGSRGSPLHFGNGTRLTVT.